The T cell receptor beta chain described here comes from a study of blood T cells in healthy people across ages. This clonotype has at least ten counts. A J-beta primer mix and a sample-barcoded 5' primer were used in a second PCR of roughly 6 to 12 cycles. Each cDNA molecule was tagged by a template-switch adaptor with 12 random nucleotides. Using its own MiXCR run on the 5' RACE reads, TCRdb lists one record per CDR3 protein. Altogether hundreds of thousands of distinct CDR3 sequences are present, 25% to 35% being singletons, with the ten largest covering approximately 14%. There are 14 residues in the CDR3. Per germline, CDR1 SQVTM and CDR2 ANQGSEA. V dropped 4 bases and J dropped 0; count of bases not matched to a gene: 3.

This sequence joins TRBV29-1 and TRBJ1-1; 9 bases align to TRBD1. The receptor was isolated from a woman of 80 years or more in good health. Sequenced material: blood. In nucleotides, the CDR3 is TGCAGCGTTGGGACAGGGGCGGTGAACACTGAAGCTTTCTTT. Its protein product is CSVGTGAVNTEAFF.